Shown below are 24 T cell receptor beta chains from a single sample sequenced in a study of T cells in Graves' hyperthyroidism and ophthalmopathy. RNA transcripts yielded amplified TCR beta CDR3 regions. The HTBI primer set was used in a first-round RT-PCR of the TCR CDR3. TCRdb independently ran MiXCR on the multiplex PCR reads; one entry per CDR3 protein. The top ten hold approximately 50% of the sample, which has some 210,000 distinct CDR3 sequences, 17% seen once. Sequences were obtained from blood. All receptors derive from a man in his fifties or sixties with Graves' hyperthyroidism.

This chain uses TRBV7-3 with TRBJ2-3, with TRBD1 matching 9 bases. The CDR3 consists of 15 residues. V shed 0 bases and J 7 bases; nucleotides not matched to a gene: 5. Germline V CDR1 and CDR2: SGHTA, FQGTGA. The CDR3 nucleotides read TGTGCCAGCAGCTTAACGGGAGGACAGGGGAATACGCAGTATTTT. It codes for CASSLTGGQGNTQYF.

This clonotype was observed a few times. The chain carries TRBV4-1 and TRBJ2-2, with a possible D match to TRBD1 (5 bases). CDR1 and CDR2 from the germline V gene are MGHRA and YSYEKL. Trimming shortened V by 0 bases and J by 6 bases, and 8 bases separated the two germline ends. CDR3 length: 14 residues. The CDR3 nucleotides read TGCGCCAGCAGCCAAGACTGGGGCTCCGGGGAGCTGTTTTTT. It specifies CASSQDWGSGELFF.

This rearrangement joins TRBV4-1 to TRBJ1-1; a possible D gene is TRBD1 (5 bases). CDR1 MGHRA and CDR2 YSYEKL come from the germline V gene. Trimming pared 3 bases from V and 6 bases from J, leaving 17 bases between. This CDR3 region has 15 residues. The CDR3 spells CASSQVSLSGAEAFF. The CDR3 DNA reads TGCGCCAGCAGCCAGGTCTCCCTATCGGGGGCTGAAGCTTTCTTT.

This clonotype was seen only a few times. This chain connects TRBV9 to TRBJ2-5, with D hard to call. Germline lookup yields CDR1 SGDLS and CDR2 YYNGEE. This CDR3 has 14 amino acids. The V gene lost 0 bases and the J gene lost 0 bases, with 6 bases spanning the gap. The CDR3 sequence is CASSVAWNQETQYF. The CDR3 coding sequence is TGTGCCAGCAGCGTAGCTTGGAACCAAGAGACCCAGTACTTC.

V gene TRBV20-1 combines with J gene TRBJ2-1, with D uncertain. The CDR3 has 11 amino acids. Germline CDR1 and CDR2: DFQATT and SNEGSKA (reference sequence). V lost 5 bases to trimming and J lost 4 bases, with 6 bases between them. For the CDR3, the DNA is TGCAGTGCTGCCCTATACAATGAGCAGTTCTTC. It specifies CSAALYNEQFF.

Many counts were recorded for this clonotype. The chain combines TRBV20-1 with TRBJ2-3, with no clear D. Looked up from germline, CDR1 is DFQATT and CDR2 is SNEGSKA (reference sequence). The CDR3 consists of 16 residues. V was shortened by 4 bases and J by 0 bases, with 17 bases between the two germline ends. CDR3 DNA: TGCAGTGCTACCCGTTTAATGGCAGGAAGCACAGATACGCAGTATTTT. This gives the protein CSATRLMAGSTDTQYF.

There are a few counts of this clonotype. V gene TRBV19 combines with J gene TRBJ2-1; 8 nucleotides match TRBD2. Germline V gene data show CDR1 as LNHDA and CDR2 as SQIVND (reference sequence). This CDR3 has 14 amino acids. With 7 bases clipped from V and 4 bases from J, the junction kept 6 bases outside the gene matches. The CDR3 reads CASKRAGDYNEQFF. As DNA, the CDR3 is TGTGCCAGTAAGAGAGCGGGAGATTACAATGAGCAGTTCTTC. Full variable domain (rest looked up from reference TRBV19 and TRBJ2-1): DGGITQSPKYLFRKEGQNVTLSCEQNLNHDAMYWYRQDPGQGLRLIYYSQIVNDFQKGDIAEGYSVSREKKESFPLTVTSAQKNPTAFYLCASKRAGDYNEQFFGPGTRLTVL.

DNA of the CDR3: TGTGCCAGCAGTGAATGGAGGGATCCAGATACGCAGTATTTT. Protein sequence: CASSEWRDPDTQYF. V gene TRBV25-1 combines with J gene TRBJ2-3, with D maybe TRBD2 (6 bases). The CDR3 runs 14 residues. The germline V and J ends were trimmed by 1 base and 4 bases, with 9 bases remaining between them. Germline CDR1 MGHDK, CDR2 SYGVNS. The full variable domain, rest sourced from reference TRBV25-1 and TRBJ2-3, is EADIYQTPRYLVIGTGKKITLECSQTMGHDKMYWYQQDPGMELHLIHYSYGVNSTEKGDLSSESTVSRIRTEHFPLTLESARPSHTSQYLCASSEWRDPDTQYFGPGTRLTVL.

This clonotype came up many times. This CDR3 reads CSASSTSDEQFF. The CDR3 DNA follows: TGCAGTGCTAGTTCAACTTCGGATGAGCAGTTCTTC. The gene calls are TRBV20-1 and TRBJ2-1, with D unclear. V lost 3 bases and J 8 bases, leaving 11 bases between the germline ends. CDR1 and CDR2 from the germline V gene are DFQATT and SNEGSKA (reference sequence). CDR3 length: 12 residues.

The chain recombines TRBV19 with TRBJ2-3; no firm D call. Between the trimmed V and J ends, which lost 3 bases and 2 bases, there was a span of 21 bases. The CDR3 runs 18 residues. The germline gives CDR1 LNHDA, CDR2 SQIVND (reference sequence). CDR3 sequence (DNA): TGTGCCAGTAGTATCAGCTGGCCGGCGACCATGGTCACAGATACGCAGTATTTT. Translation: CASSISWPATMVTDTQYF.

The chain links TRBV27 to TRBJ2-7, with D perhaps TRBD2 (5 bases). The CDR3 sequence is 13 residues long. The V end lost 3 bases, the J end lost 3 bases, and 9 bases lay between the germline ends. Germline V gene lookup returns CDR1 MNHEY and CDR2 SMNVEV (reference sequence). The CDR3 spells CASSLGVDYEQYF. Here the CDR3 DNA reads TGTGCCAGCAGTTTGGGAGTGGACTACGAGCAGTACTTC.

The chain carries TRBV18 and TRBJ1-1; D is unclear. Germline V gene lookup returns CDR1 KGHSH and CDR2 LQKENI. Trimming pared 5 bases from V and 4 bases from J, leaving 8 bases between. The length of the CDR3 is 12 residues. The CDR3 DNA sequence: TGTGCCAGCTCATTAGAGGCCACTGAAGCTTTCTTT. The encoded protein is CASSLEATEAFF.

This clonotype was recorded a few times. The chain links TRBV5-8 to TRBJ2-1; D ambiguous. Looked up from germline, CDR1 is SGHTS and CDR2 is YDEGEE. Trimming cost V 6 bases and J 7 bases, with 11 bases left between them. CDR3 length: 12 residues. CDR3: CASTHGVNEQFF. The CDR3 coding sequence is TGTGCCAGCACCCATGGAGTTAATGAGCAGTTCTTC.

V and J are TRBV10-1 and TRBJ2-3, with TRBD2 matching over 11 bases. CDR3 length: 15 residues. The V and J ends lost 0 bases and 7 bases, in that order; junction bases with no gene match: 3. Germline V CDR1 and CDR2: WNHNN, SYGVQD (reference sequence). The DNA for the CDR3 is TGCGCCAGCAGTGAGTCGGGGACTAGCGGATATACGCAGTATTTT. This encodes CASSESGTSGYTQYF.

The V gene is TRBV6-1, the J gene TRBJ2-7; D possibly corresponds to TRBD1 (7 bases). Germline V lookup: CDR1 MNHNS, CDR2 SASEGT. The V end lost 7 bases, the J end lost 2 bases, and 18 bases lay between the germline ends. This CDR3 spans 15 amino acids. The DNA of the CDR3 is TGTGCCAGCAAAGACGGAGGGGACAGTACCTACGAGCAGTACTTC. Protein sequence: CASKDGGDSTYEQYF.

This clonotype was observed at least ten times. The chain combines TRBV30 with TRBJ2-7; 13 bases line up with TRBD2. The trim removed 2 bases at V and 3 bases at J, leaving 4 bases unmatched. This CDR3 region has 15 residues. Germline V lookup: CDR1 GTSNPN, CDR2 SVGIG (reference sequence). In DNA, the CDR3 is TGTGCCTGGAGTCTGGGACTAGCGGGAATCTACGAGCAGTACTTC. Translating gives CAWSLGLAGIYEQYF.

This clonotype came up a few times. The chain recombines TRBV5-1 with TRBJ2-3; 11 positions match TRBD2. In germline, CDR1 is SGHRS, CDR2 YFSETQ. The V segment lost 4 bases and the J segment 3 bases; nucleotides outside the gene matches: 7. This CDR3 is built from 16 residues. The CDR3, as DNA: TGCGCCAGCAGCCCGGTAGCGGGAGGGAAGACAGATACGCAGTATTTT. It encodes CASSPVAGGKTDTQYF.

The chain joins TRBV30 to TRBJ1-6, with D uncertain. CDR3 length: 16 residues. Germline V CDR1 and CDR2: GTSNPN, SVGIG (reference sequence). The V and J ends lost 1 base and 5 bases respectively, with 15 bases between them. CDR3 nucleotides: TGTGCCTGGAGTGGAACTCCGGGTTCCCATAATTCACCCCTCCACTTT. Translated, it gives CAWSGTPGSHNSPLHF.

This clonotype was counted many times. The chain links TRBV4-1 to TRBJ2-7, with 12 bases aligning to TRBD2. CDR3 length: 15 amino acids. Germline assignment: CDR1 MGHRA and CDR2 YSYEKL. V was pared by 2 bases and J by 6 bases, with 5 bases of the junction left unmatched. The CDR3 sequence is CASSQHGLAGIEQYF. DNA for the CDR3: TGCGCCAGCAGCCAACACGGACTAGCGGGAATCGAGCAGTACTTC.

This clonotype occurred many times. The chain combines TRBV7-9 with TRBJ2-7; 8 bases line up with TRBD1. Germline trimming cut 5 bases from V and 3 bases from J; bases unmatched to any gene: 6. From germline, CDR1 is SEHNR and CDR2 FQNEAQ (reference sequence). This CDR3 contains 14 residues. The DNA for the CDR3 is TGTGCCAGCAGCCCCCGACAGGGGAACTACGAGCAGTACTTC. As protein: CASSPRQGNYEQYF.

This clonotype was observed many times. This chain links TRBV28 with TRBJ2-7; D gene unclear. The CDR3 totals 14 residues. The germline CDR1 and CDR2 sequences are MDHEN and SYDVKM. Trimming took off 7 bases at V and 6 bases at J, with 19 bases between the two ends. CDR3 sequence (DNA): TGTGCCAGCATCGGGCAAGGCCTTTCCGTCGAGCAGTACTTC. Its translation: CASIGQGLSVEQYF.

Many counts were recorded for this clonotype. V usage is TRBV7-2 and J usage is TRBJ1-6; 9 nucleotides align to TRBD1. There are 14 residues in the CDR3. The J segment lost 6 bases and the V segment lost 6 bases, leaving 3 bases of the junction unmatched. Looked up from germline, CDR1 is SGHTA and CDR2 is FQGNSA. The CDR3 sequence: CASSRQGGNSPLHF. For the CDR3, the DNA is TGTGCCAGCAGTCGACAGGGGGGTAATTCACCCCTCCACTTT.

A few counts support this clonotype. The chain couples TRBV27 to TRBJ2-5, with D maybe TRBD2 (6 bases). V was shortened by 1 base and J by 4 bases, with 19 bases between the two germline ends. This CDR3 contains 17 residues. The germline V gene has CDR1 MNHEY and CDR2 SMNVEV (reference sequence). CDR3 in DNA: TGTGCCAGCAGTTTATTTGGGCAAATCGGGGGTGCAGAGACCCAGTACTTC. Translating it yields CASSLFGQIGGAETQYF.

In its sample, this clonotype was seen many times. The V and J genes are TRBV20-1 and TRBJ2-3, with D perhaps given as TRBD1 or TRBD2 (6 bases each). The CDR3 runs 13 residues. The V and J ends lost 6 bases and 0 bases respectively, with 10 bases between them. Per the germline V gene, CDR1 is DFQATT and CDR2 is SNEGSKA (reference sequence). Written as DNA, the CDR3 is TGCAGTGCGGGGGGCTCTAGCACAGATACGCAGTATTTT. It encodes CSAGGSSTDTQYF.